The sequence of this T cell receptor beta chain was determined in a study of technical replicates of blood from a few donors. TCRdb keeps only in-frame clones here, not all; method: immunoSEQ multiplex PCR. The data show approximately 94,000 clones, 90% to 97% seen once. The sequence came from a human donor in good health. The specimen sequenced was T cells isolated from PBMCs.

The CDR3 DNA is TGTGCCAGCAGTATACAGCAGAACACTGAAGCTTTCTTT. Protein: CASSIQQNTEAFF. The chain combines TRBV27 with TRBJ1-1; D uncertain. V lost 5 bases, J lost 1 base, and 8 bases lay in between. CDR3 size: 13 residues. Germline CDR1 and CDR2: MNHEY and SMNVEV (reference sequence).